One TCR beta chain is described in this entry. The sample is drawn from a study of T cell changes during pregnancy in multiple sclerosis. Trimming took off 3 bases at V and 5 bases at J, with 15 bases between the two ends. Germline assignment: CDR1 SGHDT and CDR2 YYEEEE. This CDR3 spans 14 amino acids. This table comes from immunoSEQ multiplex PCR, and its TCRdb copy is limited to in-frame clones, with some not included. The sample holds 55,000 to 65,000 clones, under 95% seen once. The sequence derives from a female donor in good health, enrolled as a control in a pregnancy study. The sequencing here drew on peripheral blood, taken in the first trimester of pregnancy. V and J are TRBV5-6 and TRBJ2-7; D unclear. This chain's CDR3 is CASSSTTGNHEQYF. Written as DNA, the CDR3 is TGTGCCAGCAGCTCGACGACGGGTAACCACGAGCAGTACTTC.